One and the same sample provided the 15 T cell receptor beta chains below, sequenced in a study of T cell responses to AZD1222 COVID-19 vaccine. TCRdb keeps only in-frame clones here, not all; method: immunoSEQ multiplex PCR. The table includes more than 150,000 clones, 80% to 95% detected once. The input for sequencing was peripheral blood, taken on day 0 of AZD1222 vaccination. The receptors here all came from an adult in good health.

V gene TRBV30 combines with J gene TRBJ1-3; D gene uncertain. This CDR3 is built from 13 residues. Between the trimmed V and J ends, which lost 4 bases and 3 bases, there was a span of 10 bases. Per the germline V gene, CDR1 is GTSNPN and CDR2 is SVGIG (reference sequence). The CDR3 DNA reads TGTGCCTGGAACTTAGTAGATGGAAACACCATATATTTT. Amino acid sequence: CAWNLVDGNTIYF.

CDR3: CSVVGMGLRAFF. The CDR3 region has the DNA TGCAGCGTTGTGGGGATGGGACTCAGAGCTTTCTTT. The chain employs TRBV29-1 and TRBJ1-1; D might be TRBD1 (5 bases). Deletions cut 4 bases from V and 10 bases from J, with 16 bases between. CDR1 is SQVTM, CDR2 ANQGSEA, per germline. There are 12 residues in the CDR3.

This rearrangement joins TRBV29-1 to TRBJ2-1; 7 bases are a match to TRBD1. There are 14 residues in the CDR3. The germline V gene has CDR1 SQVTM and CDR2 ANQGSEA. V was clipped by 8 bases and J by 9 bases; unmatched bases: 16. As DNA, the CDR3 is TGCAGCACCCGGGACAGTGGAATTTCGAGTGAGCAGTTCTTC. This encodes CSTRDSGISSEQFF.

This chain links TRBV27 with TRBJ1-5, with TRBD1 matching over 8 bases. The CDR3 is made up of 14 amino acids. In germline, CDR1 is MNHEY, CDR2 SMNVEV (reference sequence). The ends lost 3 bases at V and 4 bases at J; junction bases unmatched: 2. The DNA of the CDR3 is TGTGCCAGCAGTTTCCGGGACAGGAATCAGCCCCAGCATTTT. Encoded protein: CASSFRDRNQPQHF.

Comments on this clone: The same CDR3 is also encoded by other DNA sequences in this sample. The rearrangement joins TRBV18 to TRBJ1-2, with D tentatively TRBD1 (6 bases). The CDR3 sequence is 13 residues long. The germline V gene has CDR1 KGHSH and CDR2 LQKENI. Trimming removed 4 bases at V and 3 bases at J, with 9 bases between. The CDR3 sequence: CASSLQGDYGYTF. Written as DNA, the CDR3 is TGTGCCAGCTCACTACAGGGTGACTATGGCTACACCTTC.

This chain uses TRBV20-1 with TRBJ1-1; D is ambiguous. The germline V gene encodes CDR1 DFQATT and CDR2 SNEGSKA (reference sequence). The ends were cut back, 5 bases at V and 5 bases at J, with 9 bases in the middle. The CDR3 consists of 11 residues. The CDR3 spells CSARLGTEAFF. CDR3 nucleotides: TGCAGTGCTCGCCTAGGGACTGAAGCTTTCTTT.

V gene TRBV28 combines with J gene TRBJ1-5; D remains ambiguous. The germline V gene encodes CDR1 MDHEN and CDR2 SYDVKM. This CDR3 spans 15 amino acids. Trimming stripped 5 bases from V and 0 bases from J, with 11 bases between. As DNA, the CDR3 is TGTGCCAGCAGTCCCTTGGGAGATAGCAATCAGCCCCAGCATTTT. Translated: CASSPLGDSNQPQHF. Drawing the rest from reference TRBV28 and TRBJ1-5, the complete variable domain is DVKVTQSSRYLVKRTGEKVFLECVQDMDHENMFWYRQDPGLGLRLIYFSYDVKMKEKGDIPEGYSVSREKKERFSLILESASTNQTSMYLCASSPLGDSNQPQHFGDGTRLSIL.

The genes are TRBV10-3 and TRBJ2-1; D may match TRBD1 or TRBD2 (5 bases each). Trimming left V 0 bases short and J 7 bases short, with 13 bases between. This CDR3 has 15 amino acids. Germline-derived CDR1 and CDR2 are ENHRY and SYGVKD. In DNA form, the CDR3 reads TGTGCCATCAGTGAGTCAGGGCAGGGAGTTAATGAGCAGTTCTTC. Its protein is CAISESGQGVNEQFF.

As concerns this clone: Other DNA variants within this sample encode the same CDR3. The V call is TRBV5-1, the J call TRBJ1-5; 10 bases map to TRBD1. CDR3 size: 14 residues. V was pared by 5 bases and J by 5 bases, with 4 bases of the junction left unmatched. Looked up from germline, CDR1 is SGHRS and CDR2 is YFSETQ. The CDR3 sequence: CASSPGTGDQPQHF. CDR3 DNA: TGCGCCAGCAGTCCCGGGACAGGGGATCAGCCCCAGCATTTT.

The V gene is TRBV5-8, the J gene TRBJ1-2; no definite D call. V was pared by 4 bases and J by 0 bases, with 16 bases between. Germline-derived CDR1 and CDR2 are SGHTS and YDEGEE. The CDR3 length is 16 residues. For the CDR3, the DNA is TGTGCCAGCAGCCCCCGATCATTGGGAGCTAACTATGGCTACACCTTC. Encoded protein: CASSPRSLGANYGYTF.

The genes are TRBV6-1 and TRBJ2-7; the match to TRBD2 covers 8 bases. Germline-derived CDR1 and CDR2 are MNHNS and SASEGT. V dropped 4 bases and J dropped 7; count of bases not matched to a gene: 15. This CDR3 is 16 amino acids long. This CDR3 is CASSVISGKLGVEQYV. In DNA form, the CDR3 reads TGTGCCAGCAGTGTCATTAGCGGGAAATTAGGTGTAGAGCAGTACGTC.

This chain links TRBV18 with TRBJ1-1, with D uncertain. V shed 7 bases and J shed 6 bases, with 15 bases lying between them. The CDR3 length is 13 residues. Germline CDR1 is KGHSH and CDR2 is LQKENI. DNA for the CDR3: TGTGCCAGCTTAAGGACCCTAAGCGCTGAAGCTTTCTTT. Translating gives CASLRTLSAEAFF.

The J gene is TRBJ1-5, the V gene TRBV28; possible D gene TRBD1, 5 bases. The CDR3 covers 13 residues. CDR1 and CDR2 (germline): MDHEN, SYDVKM. Trimming removed 6 bases at V and 3 bases at J, with 9 bases between. The CDR3 reads CASRPGPNQPQHF. For the CDR3, the DNA is TGTGCCAGCAGGCCGGGACCCAATCAGCCCCAGCATTTT.

In this sample, this clone turned up once. The chain is built from TRBV7-2 and TRBJ2-5; D is unresolved. The CDR3 runs to 14 residues. Trimming left V 8 bases short and J 5 bases short, with 18 bases between. CDR1 and CDR2 from the germline V gene are SGHTA and FQGNSA. Here the CDR3 DNA reads TGTGCCAGCCACAAAAGGGTATTTGAGGAGACCCAGTACTTC. Its translation: CASHKRVFEETQYF.

V usage is TRBV6-5 and J usage is TRBJ1-1, with 8 bases fitting TRBD1. Germline V lookup: CDR1 MNHEY, CDR2 SVGAGI. The junction had 5 bases not matched to a gene; V was cut back by 5 bases and J by 0 bases. The CDR3 contains 15 residues. CDR3 region: CASSRTGLVNTEAFF. The DNA of the CDR3 is TGTGCCAGCAGTAGGACAGGGTTGGTGAACACTGAAGCTTTCTTT.